The entry that follows covers one TCR beta chain sequence. The CDR3 loop spans 11 amino acids. V gave up 3 bases and J gave up 11 bases, with 7 bases separating them. Germline loops: CDR1 SEHNR, CDR2 FQNEAQ (reference sequence). The data are from a study of human T cells and chemical hapten exposure. As to time point: patch test 2, 6 weeks after DPC sensitization. Treatment: therapeutic diphenylcyclopropenone sensitization with weekly scalp DPC. TCRdb independently ran MiXCR on the RACE reads; one entry per CDR3 protein. This sample carries just over 350,000 distinct CDR3 sequences, about 6% of them seen once, and the ten largest clones take about 5.4%.

The chain carries TRBV7-9 and TRBJ1-4; D not resolved. The sample in question was whole blood, obtained in connection with sensitization to the hapten diphenylcyclopropenone (DPC). The source is a young woman with alopecia areata. Some clones in this sample may be carry-over from other donors' samples. As DNA, the CDR3 is TGTGCCAGCAGCTTTGAGGATAAACTGTTTTTT. It codes for CASSFEDKLFF.